Below, 6 T cell receptor beta chains from the same sample are listed, as sequenced in a study of control samples from healthy donors and cancer patients. The data were produced by immunoSEQ multiplex PCR, yet TCRdb's version contains in-frame clones alone and is incomplete. Of 99,000 or so clones in the sample, around 80% are singletons; the top ten hold more than 1.5%. The sample taken for sequencing was blood. Receptors originate from a man aged 55-75 years in good health.

This chain links TRBV21-1 with TRBJ1-1. TRBV21-1 constitutes a pseudogene. This CDR3 has 18 amino acids. CDR3 coding DNA: TGTGCCAGCAGCAAAGACTCGCCCCGACCCTCGGGGAACACTGAAGCTTTCTTT. Translation gives CASSKDSPRPSGNTEAFF.

The chain joins TRBV28 to TRBJ2-4; maybe TRBD1 (6 bases). Trimming removed 2 bases from V and 0 bases from J, with 23 bases in between. From germline, CDR1 is MDHEN and CDR2 SYDVKM. The CDR3 extends over 20 amino acids. CDR3: CASSLAFVRGRLIAKNIQYF. The CDR3 DNA follows: TGTGCCAGCAGTTTAGCCTTCGTCAGGGGCCGGCTTATAGCCAAAAACATTCAGTACTTC.

The chain has TRBV6-5 and TRBJ2-7; D is perhaps TRBD1 (5 bases). The CDR3 is 14 amino acids. Germline lookup yields CDR1 MNHEY and CDR2 SVGAGI. V dropped 4 bases and J dropped 6 bases, with 16 bases sitting between them. The CDR3 nucleotides are TGTGCCAGCAGTTTCGACTCCCTGGGGCGCGAGCAGTACTTC. Translating it yields CASSFDSLGREQYF.

The table lists this clone with a count of one. The gene calls are TRBV10-3 and TRBJ2-5; TRBD2 might be the D (7 bases). V lost 2 bases and J lost 5, with 27 bases in between. CDR3 length: 19 amino acids. Germline CDR1 and CDR2: ENHRY and SYGVKD. CDR3 region: CAISELSQRLGGGKETQYF. Written as DNA, the CDR3 is TGTGCCATCAGTGAGCTATCACAAAGACTAGGGGGGGGCAAGGAGACCCAGTACTTC.

This sequence joins TRBV6-6 and TRBJ1-1; 7 bases map to TRBD1. J was trimmed by 2 bases and V by 6 bases; bases with no gene match: 6. Germline V gene lookup returns CDR1 MNHNY and CDR2 SVGAGI (reference sequence). The CDR3 totals 14 residues. CDR3 in amino acids: CASRPGQINTEAFF. CDR3 in DNA: TGTGCCAGCAGGCCGGGACAGATTAACACTGAAGCTTTCTTT.

This clone has a handful of counts. This chain joins TRBV6-6 and TRBJ2-7; possible D gene TRBD1, 6 bases. The CDR3 runs to 12 residues. V was clipped by 7 bases and J by 4 bases, with 11 bases between them. Per the germline V gene, CDR1 is MNHNY and CDR2 is SVGAGI (reference sequence). CDR3 in DNA: TGTGCCAGCATGGACAGTTTGTACGAGCAGTACTTC. This encodes CASMDSLYEQYF.